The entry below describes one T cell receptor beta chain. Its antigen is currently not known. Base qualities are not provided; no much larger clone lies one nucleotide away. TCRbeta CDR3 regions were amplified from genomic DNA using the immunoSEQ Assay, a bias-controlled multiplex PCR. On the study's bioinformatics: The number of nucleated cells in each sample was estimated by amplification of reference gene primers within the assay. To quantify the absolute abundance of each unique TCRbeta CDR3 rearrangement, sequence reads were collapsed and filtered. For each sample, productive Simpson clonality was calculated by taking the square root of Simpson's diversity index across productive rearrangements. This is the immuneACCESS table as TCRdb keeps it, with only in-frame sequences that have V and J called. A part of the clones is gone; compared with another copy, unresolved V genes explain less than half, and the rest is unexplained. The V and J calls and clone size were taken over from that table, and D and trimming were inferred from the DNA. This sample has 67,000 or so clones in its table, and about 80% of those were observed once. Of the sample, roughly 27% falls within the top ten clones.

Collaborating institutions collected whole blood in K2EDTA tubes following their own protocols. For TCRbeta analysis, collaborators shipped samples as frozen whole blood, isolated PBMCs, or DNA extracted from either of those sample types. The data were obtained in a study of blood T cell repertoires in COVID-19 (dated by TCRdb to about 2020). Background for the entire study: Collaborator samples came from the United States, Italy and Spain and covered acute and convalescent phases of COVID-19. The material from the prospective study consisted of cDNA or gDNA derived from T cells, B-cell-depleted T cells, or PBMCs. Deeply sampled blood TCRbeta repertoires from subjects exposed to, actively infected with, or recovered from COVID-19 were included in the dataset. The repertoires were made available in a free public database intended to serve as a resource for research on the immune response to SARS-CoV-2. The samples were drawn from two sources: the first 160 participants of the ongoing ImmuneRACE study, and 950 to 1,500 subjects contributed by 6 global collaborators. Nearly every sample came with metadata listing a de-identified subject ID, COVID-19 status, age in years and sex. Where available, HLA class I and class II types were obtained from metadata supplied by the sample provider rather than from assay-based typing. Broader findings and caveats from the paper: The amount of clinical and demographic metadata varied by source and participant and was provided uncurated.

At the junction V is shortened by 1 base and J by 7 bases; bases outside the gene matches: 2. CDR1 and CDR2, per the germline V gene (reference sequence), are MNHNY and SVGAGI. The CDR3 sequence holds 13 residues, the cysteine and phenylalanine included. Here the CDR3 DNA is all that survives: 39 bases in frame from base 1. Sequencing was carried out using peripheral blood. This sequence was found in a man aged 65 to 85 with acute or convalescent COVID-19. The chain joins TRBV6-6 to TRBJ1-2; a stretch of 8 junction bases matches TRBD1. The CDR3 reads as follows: CASSYLGQAGYTF. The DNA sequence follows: TGTGCCAGCAGTTACTTGGGACAGGCTGGCTACACCTTC.